This TCR beta chain derives from a study of T cell responses to AZD1222 COVID-19 vaccine. On the study more broadly: Second-dose recipients at about 4 or about 12 weeks were treated as one pooled group.

The V gene end was trimmed by 5 bases and the J gene end by 6 bases; junction bases not matched to a gene: 12. This CDR3 has 15 residues. Germline V CDR1 and CDR2: SEHNR, FQNEAQ (reference sequence). General study points: Females outnumbered males among donors, who were mostly white British; clonal diversity was possibly underestimated.

Remarks on this clone: Its target is not known.

Clones were sequenced by immunoSEQ multiplex PCR, and TCRdb holds only the in-frame ones, with some missing. The sample records about 140,000 clones, 89% being singletons. The input for sequencing was peripheral blood, taken on day 0 of AZD1222 vaccination. The clonotype was recovered from an adult in good health. The chain couples TRBV7-9 to TRBJ1-1; 7 nucleotides agree with TRBD1. The CDR3 bases are TGTGCCAGCAGCCCTTTCGCAGGGGGGGTAGCTGAAGCTTTCTTT. Its protein is CASSPFAGGVAEAFF.